The source of this TCR beta chain is a study of blood T cell repertoires in COVID-19. The wider study: COVID-19 samples, acute and convalescent, were from the United States, Italy and Spain.

Deletions cut 5 bases from V and 3 bases from J, with 11 bases between. Germline loops: CDR1 LNHDA, CDR2 SQIVND (reference sequence). CDR3 length equals 13 residues. Original methodology: Amplification of reference gene primers was used by the study to estimate nucleated cell counts. Data came from immunoSEQ multiplex PCR; TCRdb stores just in-frame clones and leaves some out. D and trimming come from the DNA, and the V and J calls and clone size come from that table. Of 200,000 to 250,000 clones in the sample, approximately 90% are singletons; the top ten hold 2% to 3%. Input material: peripheral blood. The rearrangement uses TRBV19 and TRBJ2-7; no reliable D call. The sequence was collected from a man aged 25 to 45 with COVID-19, enrolled during active disease. The CDR3 loop reads CASSSPPVYEQYF. CDR3 coding DNA: TGTGCCAGTAGTTCCCCCCCGGTCTACGAGCAGTACTTC.